This entry features one TCR beta chain sequence. These data originate in a study of shared clonotypes between healthy human individuals. In the naive CD8 group, cells lacked CD45RO and were positively selected for CCR7, so terminally differentiated effector memory CD45RA+ cells were left out. Generated by immunoSEQ multiplex PCR, the TCRdb table keeps only in-frame clones and is missing some. The sample consists of about 2,100,000 clones, just over 90% of them appearing once. V dropped 5 bases and J dropped 3 bases, with 14 bases sitting between them. Germline CDR1 LNHDA, CDR2 SQIVND (reference sequence). This CDR3 region has 14 residues.

Sequenced sample: naive CD8+ T cells from PBMCs. This TCR derives from a man aged 18 to 29 in good health. Some clones in this sample may be carry-over from other donors' samples. V is TRBV19 and J is TRBJ2-7, with D possibly matching TRBD2 (6 bases). The CDR3 DNA reads as TGTGCCAGTAGTTCCAGACTAGACCTCTACGAGCAGTACTTC. Its protein product is CASSSRLDLYEQYF.